This record covers a single T cell receptor (beta chain). One end of the junction does not line up with germline, which may come from a read error. This sample is drawn from a study of lymphopenia after photon versus proton radiotherapy. Only in-frame clones appear in the TCRdb table, and some are missing; sequencing was by immunoSEQ multiplex PCR. This sample has some 3,000 clones, with about 95% found just once. CDR1 and CDR2 from the germline V gene are SSHAT and FNYEAQ (reference sequence). The CDR3 covers 14 residues. The genes are TRBV7-7 and TRBJ2-1, with 8 bases identical to TRBD2. The specimen was peripheral blood, collected from a patient treated with photon-based radiotherapy. The receptor comes from an older woman with pancreatic cancer. As DNA, the CDR3 is TGTGCTAGCAGCTCCAGAGCGGGAGTCGGTGAGCAGTTCTTC. Amino acids: CASSSRAGVGEQFF. Full variable domain (outside the CDR3, taken from reference TRBV7-7 and TRBJ2-1): GAGVSQSPRYKVTKRGQDVTLRCDPISSHATLYWYQQALGQGPEFLTYFNYEAQPDKSGLPSDRFSAERPEGSISTLTIQRTEQRDSAMYRCASSSRAGVGEQFFGPGTRLTVL.